This entry lists 31 T cell receptor beta chains sequenced from one sample in a study of OX40 agonist ivuxolimab in advanced cancers. Clones were read by immunoSEQ multiplex PCR, and TCRdb kept only the in-frame ones, dropping some. The sample holds about 110,000 clones, under 95% seen once. The sequencing used CD4+ or CD8+ T cells sorted from blood, collected in a trial of the OX40 agonist ivuxolimab. These receptor sequences come from an adult with an advanced solid tumor such as melanoma, head and neck, liver or kidney cancer.

The chain employs TRBV5-1 and TRBJ1-1; TRBD1 matches 11 bases. In germline, CDR1 is SGHRS, CDR2 YFSETQ. Trimming took 6 bases from V and 6 from J; bases not matched to a gene: 10. The CDR3 consists of 15 residues. Here the CDR3 reads CASTGQGAQVPEAFF. The CDR3 nucleotides are TGCGCCAGCACCGGACAGGGGGCGCAGGTACCTGAAGCTTTCTTT. Full variable domain (remainder filled in from reference TRBV5-1 and TRBJ1-1): KAGVTQTPRYLIKTRGQQVTLSCSPISGHRSVSWYQQTPGQGLQFLFEYFSETQRNKGNFPGRFSGRQFSNSRSEMNVSTLELGDSALYLCASTGQGAQVPEAFFGQGTRLTVV.

The rearrangement links TRBV5-1 to TRBJ2-2, with unresolved D. The germline V and J ends were trimmed by 1 base and 6 bases, with 7 bases remaining between them. The germline CDR1 and CDR2 sequences are SGHRS and YFSETQ. The CDR3 sequence is 13 residues long. CDR3 sequence reads: CASSLPRAGELFF. DNA of the CDR3: TGCGCCAGCAGCTTGCCCCGGGCCGGGGAGCTGTTTTTT.

This chain uses TRBV5-1 with TRBJ1-5, with unresolved D. This CDR3 contains 13 residues. Per germline, CDR1 SGHRS and CDR2 YFSETQ. With 0 bases removed from V and 7 bases from J, the gap between germline ends came to 8 bases. The chain's CDR3 is CASSLGVSQPQHF. CDR3 bases: TGCGCCAGCAGCTTGGGGGTAAGCCAGCCCCAGCATTTT.

The chain recombines TRBV11-2 with TRBJ2-6; the match to TRBD1 covers 7 bases. Trimming at V came to 6 bases and at J to 3 bases, leaving 8 bases not matched to a gene. Germline lookup yields CDR1 SGHAT and CDR2 FQNNGV. The CDR3 loop spans 16 amino acids. The CDR3 is CASSPSTGVGANVLTF. CDR3 nucleotide sequence: TGTGCCAGCAGTCCGTCTACAGGGGTTGGGGCCAACGTCCTGACTTTC.

The genes are TRBV10-1 and TRBJ1-5, with D tentatively TRBD1 (5 bases). Trimming cost V 5 bases and J 0 bases, with 8 bases left between them. The CDR3 spans 14 residues. CDR1 WNHNN and CDR2 SYGVQD come from the germline V gene (reference sequence). CDR3 amino acids: CASSQGHSNQPQHF. The CDR3 region has the DNA TGCGCCAGCAGTCAGGGTCATAGCAATCAGCCCCAGCATTTT.

The chain links TRBV7-2 to TRBJ1-5; D unclear. The germline V gene has CDR1 SGHTA and CDR2 FQGNSA. The CDR3 length is 13 residues. Trimming took off 5 bases at V and 7 bases at J, with 12 bases between the two ends. Written as DNA, the CDR3 is TGTGCCAGCAGCCTTCTGGAGTGGCAGCCCCAGCATTTT. Its protein is CASSLLEWQPQHF.

The V and J genes are TRBV6-1 and TRBJ2-3, with unresolved D. Trimming left V 4 bases short and J 5 bases short, with 4 bases between. The CDR3 loop spans 11 amino acids. Germline CDR1 MNHNS, CDR2 SASEGT. CDR3 amino acids: CASSVVDTQYF. The CDR3 DNA is TGTGCCAGCAGTGTTGTAGATACGCAGTATTTT.

The chain carries TRBV27 and TRBJ2-5, with 7 bases lining up with TRBD1. V lost 5 bases and J lost 9; bases outside the gene matches: 12. This CDR3 is 14 amino acids long. Looked up from germline, CDR1 is MNHEY and CDR2 is SMNVEV (reference sequence). The CDR3 region is CASSPRTGSLSQYF. In nucleotides, the CDR3 is TGTGCCAGCAGTCCCCGGACAGGTAGCTTGTCCCAGTACTTC.

The V gene is TRBV9, the J gene TRBJ2-3; no clear D gene. CDR3 length equals 15 residues. V lost 0 bases to trimming and J lost 2 bases, with 10 bases between them. CDR1 and CDR2 (germline): SGDLS, YYNGEE. This chain's CDR3 is CASSVVPISTDTQYF. In DNA form, the CDR3 reads TGTGCCAGCAGCGTAGTACCCATTTCCACAGATACGCAGTATTTT.

The V gene is TRBV6-5, the J gene TRBJ2-1; TRBD1 matches at 7 bases. The CDR3 is 14 amino acids. Germline values: CDR1 MNHEY, CDR2 SVGAGI. Losses at the gene ends were 5 bases for V and 6 bases for J; bases not matched to a gene: 7. The CDR3 protein is CASSGQGVSNEQFF. The CDR3 bases are TGTGCCAGCAGTGGTCAGGGGGTAAGCAATGAGCAGTTCTTC.

The V call is TRBV6-6, the J call TRBJ2-5; TRBD1 is a possible D gene (6 bases). CDR1 MNHNY and CDR2 SVGAGI come from the germline V gene (reference sequence). V was shortened by 6 bases and J by 5 bases, with 16 bases between the two germline ends. There are 14 residues in the CDR3. The CDR3: CASSPYDRSETQYF. CDR3 sequence (DNA): TGTGCCAGCAGCCCTTACGACAGGTCGGAGACCCAGTACTTC.

This clone has just a few counts. V gene TRBV27 combines with J gene TRBJ2-1, with 7 bases aligning to TRBD2. This CDR3 spans 14 amino acids. With V trimmed by 2 bases and J by 10 bases, 8 bases remained unmatched. The germline gives CDR1 MNHEY, CDR2 SMNVEV (reference sequence). The CDR3 sequence: CASSLNPGGFEQFF. As DNA, the CDR3 is TGTGCCAGCAGTTTAAATCCGGGGGGTTTCGAGCAGTTCTTC.

V is TRBV10-3 and J is TRBJ2-5; D is ambiguous. Trimming took 0 bases from V and 5 from J, leaving 7 bases between them. This CDR3 contains 13 residues. Germline CDR1 ENHRY, CDR2 SYGVKD. The CDR3 bases are TGTGCCATCAGTGAGTCGACTTTGGAGACCCAGTACTTC. Translation: CAISESTLETQYF.

The V and J genes are TRBV11-2 and TRBJ2-3; unclear D gene. Germline V lookup: CDR1 SGHAT, CDR2 FQNNGV. V was trimmed by 1 base and J by 0 bases, leaving 5 bases between them. The CDR3 contains 14 residues. CDR3 residues: CASSLGTSTDTQYF. The CDR3 nucleotides are TGTGCCAGCAGCTTAGGAACTAGCACAGATACGCAGTATTTT.

This clone was seen only a few times. This rearrangement joins TRBV19 to TRBJ1-5; D gene unclear. The CDR3 is 14 amino acids. CDR1 LNHDA and CDR2 SQIVND come from the germline V gene (reference sequence). V was clipped by 4 bases and J by 4 bases, with 11 bases between them. The CDR3 nucleotides are TGTGCCAGTAGTACCCAGGTAGGGAATCAGCCCCAGCATTTT. Translating it yields CASSTQVGNQPQHF.

This clone has only a few counts. The chain has TRBV10-1 and TRBJ1-1; tentatively, D is TRBD1 (6 bases). The CDR3 is made up of 14 amino acids. Germline CDR1 reads WNHNN; CDR2 reads SYGVQD (reference sequence). With 3 bases removed from V and 6 bases from J, the gap between germline ends came to 14 bases. The CDR3 protein is CASSDGQGGAEAFF. The DNA of the CDR3 is TGCGCCAGCAGTGATGGACAAGGGGGAGCTGAAGCTTTCTTT.

A note on this clone: With a far larger clone one base away, a read error is the likely cause. The CDR3 reads CASSLGDTDTQYF. CDR3 DNA: TGTGCCAGCAGCTTAGGGGACACAGATACGCAGTATTTT. This sequence joins TRBV11-2 and TRBJ2-3; D remains unclear. The V gene's germline CDR1 is SGHAT and CDR2 FQNNGV. The V gene lost 1 base and the J gene lost 2 bases, with 4 bases spanning the gap. This CDR3 is 13 amino acids long.

V and J are TRBV19 and TRBJ2-1; TRBD2 aligns across 8 bases. V shed 5 bases, J shed 5 bases, and the junction held 14 bases outside the gene matches. The V gene's germline CDR1 is LNHDA and CDR2 SQIVND (reference sequence). The CDR3 extends over 17 amino acids. CDR3 amino acids: CASSGIPGTSFNNEQFF. For the CDR3, the DNA is TGTGCCAGTAGTGGGATTCCCGGGACTAGTTTCAACAATGAGCAGTTCTTC.

Concerning this clone: At one of its ends the junction is not consistent with the germline gene, which may arise from a read error. J is TRBJ2-5 and V is TRBV7-7; 7 nucleotides agree with TRBD1. This CDR3 is built from 14 residues. The V gene's germline CDR1 is SSHAT and CDR2 FNYEAQ (reference sequence). CDR3 nucleotide sequence: TGTGCTAGCAGCTTTTCGACAGGGTCAGAGACCCAGTACTTC. It codes for CASSFSTGSETQYF.

The CDR3 loop reads CASLEGGGTGELFF. CDR3 DNA: TGTGCCAGTTTGGAGGGGGGTGGGACCGGGGAGCTGTTTTTT. The chain uses TRBV19 and TRBJ2-2; the D gene could be TRBD1 or TRBD2 (6 bases each). This CDR3 region has 14 residues. Deletions cut 8 bases from V and 5 bases from J, with 15 bases between. In germline, CDR1 is LNHDA, CDR2 SQIVND (reference sequence).

Comments on this clone: Other nucleotide sequences in the sample specify the same CDR3. The chain joins TRBV5-1 to TRBJ1-2; TRBD1 agrees at 8 bases. In germline, CDR1 is SGHRS, CDR2 YFSETQ. The length of the CDR3 is 16 residues. V gave up 0 bases and J gave up 4 bases; unmatched junction bases: 8. CDR3 nucleotide sequence: TGCGCCAGCAGCTTGGTCGCAGGGGGCAGGAGCTATGGCTACACCTTC. It translates to CASSLVAGGRSYGYTF.

J is TRBJ2-1 and V is TRBV7-3; tentatively, D is TRBD1 (6 bases). Trimming removed 2 bases at V and 2 bases at J, with 10 bases between. The CDR3 extends over 15 amino acids. Germline-derived CDR1 and CDR2 are SGHTA and FQGTGA. The CDR3 here is CASSLGGGTYNEQFF. The CDR3 DNA sequence: TGTGCCAGCAGCTTAGGGGGCGGTACCTACAATGAGCAGTTCTTC.

J is TRBJ2-5 and V is TRBV15; D remains ambiguous. V was trimmed by 5 bases and J by 5 bases, leaving 6 bases between them. Germline V gene lookup returns CDR1 LNHNV and CDR2 YYDKDF (reference sequence). The CDR3 has 11 residues. The CDR3 region is CATSRWETQYF. The DNA of the CDR3 is TGTGCCACCAGCCGATGGGAGACCCAGTACTTC.

This rearrangement joins TRBV4-1 to TRBJ1-4; D is unclear. Trimming stripped 4 bases from V and 5 bases from J, with 20 bases between. The CDR3 is 17 amino acids. The V gene's germline CDR1 is MGHRA and CDR2 YSYEKL. The CDR3 sequence: CASSLPGWGETNEKLFF. The CDR3, as DNA: TGCGCCAGCAGCCTTCCAGGTTGGGGTGAGACGAATGAAAAACTGTTTTTT.

V usage is TRBV19 and J usage is TRBJ1-3; 7 bases align to TRBD1. The ends lost 6 bases at V and 4 bases at J; junction bases unmatched: 6. CDR1 is LNHDA and CDR2 is SQIVND in the germline V gene (reference sequence). The CDR3 contains 14 residues. Written as DNA, the CDR3 is TGTGCCAGTAGAAGGGGGCTTTCAGGAAACACCATATATTTT. This codes for CASRRGLSGNTIYF.

The chain links TRBV2 to TRBJ2-7; D is ambiguous. The germline CDR1 and CDR2 sequences are SNHLY and FYNNEI. Trimming cost V 6 bases and J 3 bases, with 18 bases left between them. This CDR3 is built from 15 residues. CDR3 coding DNA: TGTGCCAGCAGCGGATATACCGGAGATGACTACGAGCAGTACTTC. Translated: CASSGYTGDDYEQYF.

The CDR3 region has the DNA TGCGCCAGCAGCTTGCTCCCGAGGCAAGAGACCCAGTACTTC. It translates to CASSLLPRQETQYF. The chain uses TRBV5-1 and TRBJ2-5; unclear D gene. The CDR3 is made up of 14 amino acids. Germline V gene sequence: CDR1 SGHRS, CDR2 YFSETQ. The V end lost 1 base, the J end lost 2 bases, and 9 bases lay between the germline ends. Drawing the rest from reference TRBV5-1 and TRBJ2-5, the complete variable domain is KAGVTQTPRYLIKTRGQQVTLSCSPISGHRSVSWYQQTPGQGLQFLFEYFSETQRNKGNFPGRFSGRQFSNSRSEMNVSTLELGDSALYLCASSLLPRQETQYFGPGTRLLVL.

This chain connects TRBV6-1 to TRBJ1-4, with a possible D match to TRBD1 (5 bases). From germline, CDR1 is MNHNS and CDR2 SASEGT. The CDR3 covers 12 residues. V dropped 7 bases and J dropped 7 bases, with 10 bases sitting between them. CDR3 sequence (DNA): TGTGCCAGCACACAGGAGGTTGAAAAACTGTTTTTT. Its protein is CASTQEVEKLFF.

J is TRBJ2-3 and V is TRBV19; D uncertain. Germline V gene data show CDR1 as LNHDA and CDR2 as SQIVND (reference sequence). The CDR3 is made up of 13 amino acids. The V and J ends lost 3 bases and 5 bases respectively, with 9 bases between them. The CDR3 protein is CASSIGSGDTQYF. The CDR3 DNA reads as TGTGCCAGTAGTATTGGTTCAGGAGATACGCAGTATTTT.

The CDR3 DNA reads as TGTGCCAGCAGCCGCAAAGACTGGCGGCTGTTTTTT. Protein sequence: CASSRKDWRLFF. V and J are TRBV7-6 and TRBJ2-2; D is unclear. This CDR3 region has 12 residues. The V gene's germline CDR1 is SGHVS and CDR2 FNYEAQ. V dropped 5 bases and J dropped 13 bases, with 14 bases sitting between them.

This rearrangement joins TRBV7-6 to TRBJ2-3; 12 bases fit TRBD1. This CDR3 has 16 residues. With V trimmed by 1 base and J by 9 bases, 8 bases remained unmatched. Per the germline V gene, CDR1 is SGHVS and CDR2 is FNYEAQ. The CDR3 loop is CASSLGGTGGVATQYF. The CDR3, as DNA: TGTGCCAGCAGCTTAGGAGGGACAGGGGGCGTTGCGACGCAGTATTTT.